These 27 T cell receptor beta chains came from one sample sequenced in a study of CD8 T cells in Susac syndrome. An input of roughly 0.5 to 1 ug of RNA was subjected to reverse transcription using random hexamers. A single record per CDR3 protein comes from TCRdb applying MiXCR to the immunoSEQ multiplex PCR reads. The sample lists approximately 230,000 distinct CDR3 sequences; around 93% were seen once. Sequencing used CD4+ T cells from PBMCs. The receptors were sampled from a human donor with multiple sclerosis.

The gene calls are TRBV18 and TRBJ2-1; D remains unclear. The CDR3 totals 14 residues. V lost 2 bases and J 5 bases, leaving 10 bases between the germline ends. Germline lookup yields CDR1 KGHSH and CDR2 LQKENI. This CDR3 is CASSPSNGNNEQFF. Written as DNA, the CDR3 is TGTGCCAGCTCACCAAGTAATGGTAACAATGAGCAGTTCTTC. The entire variable domain, with the rest obtained from reference TRBV18 and TRBJ2-1, is as follows: NAGVMQNPRHLVRRRGQEARLRCSPMKGHSHVYWYRQLPEEGLKFMVYLQKENIIDESGMPKERFSAEFPKEGPSILRIQQVVRGDSAAYFCASSPSNGNNEQFFGPGTRLTVL.

This chain links TRBV15 with TRBJ2-5, with unresolved D. Germline V gene lookup returns CDR1 LNHNV and CDR2 YYDKDF (reference sequence). Trimming stripped 8 bases from V and 4 bases from J, with 14 bases between. The CDR3 runs 13 residues. The CDR3 loop is CATSLGYGETQYF. The CDR3 region has the DNA TGTGCCACCTCCCTCGGGTACGGAGAGACCCAGTACTTC.

This clonotype was seen only once. V is TRBV5-8 and J is TRBJ2-3; 10 nucleotides agree with TRBD2. Germline CDR1 SGHTS, CDR2 YDEGEE. V dropped 0 bases and J dropped 5; count of bases not matched to a gene: 6. The CDR3 spans 16 residues. The CDR3 coding sequence is TGTGCCAGCAGCTTGGGGCTAGCGGGGGTCGGAGATACGCAGTATTTT. The encoded protein is CASSLGLAGVGDTQYF. Supplemented by reference TRBV5-8 and TRBJ2-3, the full variable domain reads EAGVTQSPTHLIKTRGQQATLRCSPISGHTSVYWYQQALGLGLQFLLWYDEGEERNRGNFPPRFSGRQFPNYSSELNVNALELEDSALYLCASSLGLAGVGDTQYFGPGTRLTVL.

The rearrangement links TRBV29-1 to TRBJ2-3; 8 bases align to TRBD1. J gave up 6 bases and V 8 bases, and 7 bases lay outside the gene matches. Germline lookup yields CDR1 SQVTM and CDR2 ANQGSEA. The CDR3 totals 12 residues. This CDR3 reads CSTRTGPDTQYF. CDR3 nucleotides: TGCAGCACAAGGACAGGGCCGGATACGCAGTATTTT.

CDR3 loop: CASSQAVDSPLHF. The CDR3 coding sequence is TGTGCCAGCAGCCAAGCGGTCGATTCACCCCTCCACTTT. The chain is built from TRBV3-1 and TRBJ1-6; D is ambiguous. V lost 1 base to trimming and J lost 8 bases, with 6 bases between them. The CDR3 runs 13 residues. The germline CDR1 and CDR2 sequences are LGHDT and YNNKEL (reference sequence).

The rearrangement uses TRBV9 and TRBJ1-5; no firm D call. From germline, CDR1 is SGDLS and CDR2 YYNGEE. This CDR3 has 14 residues. With 4 bases removed from V and 3 bases from J, the gap between germline ends came to 11 bases. CDR3 DNA: TGTGCCAGCAGCCCTCCGGGCCTCAATCAGCCCCAGCATTTT. This sequence encodes CASSPPGLNQPQHF.

The rearrangement uses TRBV18 and TRBJ1-1; 9 positions agree with TRBD1. J lost 0 bases, V lost 4 bases, and 3 bases had no gene match. The CDR3 extends over 15 amino acids. CDR1 is KGHSH and CDR2 is LQKENI in the germline V gene. Here the CDR3 DNA reads TGTGCCAGCTCACTACAGGGGGCCCTGAACACTGAAGCTTTCTTT. Protein sequence: CASSLQGALNTEAFF.

Only a few counts were recorded for this clonotype. The V gene is TRBV12-3 or TRBV12-4, the J gene TRBJ1-5; no reliable D call. V was clipped by 3 bases and J by 5 bases, with 8 bases between them. The CDR3 totals 13 residues. The CDR3 here is CASSLRRDQPQHF. DNA of the CDR3: TGTGCCAGCAGTTTGAGGAGGGATCAGCCCCAGCATTTT.

This chain joins TRBV29-1 and TRBJ2-3; D possibly corresponds to TRBD1 (6 bases). The CDR3 contains 11 residues. V lost 7 bases to trimming and J lost 12 bases, with 17 bases between them. Germline CDR1 SQVTM, CDR2 ANQGSEA. The CDR3 coding sequence is TGCAGCGGGACAGAAGAAGCCCTACAGTATTTT. Translating it yields CSGTEEALQYF.

This chain connects TRBV24-1 to TRBJ2-7, with unresolved D. CDR1 is KGHDR and CDR2 is SFDVKD in the germline V gene. The CDR3 totals 13 residues. Trimming took off 7 bases at V and 1 base at J, with 10 bases between the two ends. CDR3 coding DNA: TGTGCCACCAGCGAAGGCCCATCCTACGAGCAGTACGTC. Its protein product is CATSEGPSYEQYV.

This chain connects TRBV12-3 or TRBV12-4 to TRBJ1-1; 8 bases are shared with TRBD1. The trim removed 7 bases at V and 4 bases at J, leaving 11 bases unmatched. The CDR3 is made up of 15 amino acids. CDR3 loop: CASTGGQGLFTEAFF. The CDR3 region has the DNA TGTGCCAGCACTGGCGGACAGGGTCTATTCACTGAAGCTTTCTTT.

The V and J genes are TRBV18 and TRBJ2-3, with D possibly matching TRBD2 (5 bases). The length of the CDR3 is 15 residues. The germline gives CDR1 KGHSH, CDR2 LQKENI. The ends were cut back, 3 bases at V and 1 base at J, with 11 bases in the middle. The chain's CDR3 is CASSPRLSRTDTQYF. The DNA of the CDR3 is TGTGCCAGCTCACCCCGACTATCTCGCACAGATACGCAGTATTTT.

This chain uses TRBV10-3 with TRBJ1-2, with D tentatively TRBD1 (5 bases). This CDR3 is 11 amino acids long. The germline gives CDR1 ENHRY, CDR2 SYGVKD. The ends were cut back, 3 bases at V and 7 bases at J, with 6 bases in the middle. CDR3 sequence: CAISDGGGYTF. In nucleotides, the CDR3 is TGTGCCATCAGTGATGGGGGTGGCTACACCTTC.

V is TRBV30 and J is TRBJ1-1; perhaps TRBD1 as D (6 bases). V lost 5 bases, J lost 1 base, and 11 bases lay in between. The V gene's germline CDR1 is GTSNPN and CDR2 SVGIG (reference sequence). This CDR3 has 13 residues. Written as DNA, the CDR3 is TGTGCCTGGGGTGGACAGAGGAACACTGAAGCTTTCTTT. Translated: CAWGGQRNTEAFF.

About this clonotype: Germline is not matched at one junction end, which may reflect a read error. The CDR3, as DNA: TGTGCCAGCAGTGGGTCACATTTCGGGGGCACTGAAGCTTTTTTT. Its protein is CASSGSHFGGTEAFF. J is TRBJ1-1 and V is TRBV12-3 or TRBV12-4; D is possibly TRBD1 (6 bases). This CDR3 region has 15 residues.

This clonotype was observed a single time. This chain connects TRBV7-9 to TRBJ2-5; 9 nucleotides align to TRBD1. This CDR3 region has 16 residues. Germline V lookup: CDR1 SEHNR, CDR2 FQNEAQ (reference sequence). The trim removed 4 bases at V and 5 bases at J, leaving 11 bases unmatched. CDR3 sequence reads: CASSSLTGGGLETQYF. The DNA of the CDR3 is TGTGCCAGCAGCTCCTTAACAGGGGGCGGGTTGGAGACCCAGTACTTC.

The chain has TRBV5-1 and TRBJ2-5, with 9 bases matching TRBD2. The germline V gene encodes CDR1 SGHRS and CDR2 YFSETQ. With V trimmed by 4 bases and J by 1 base, 8 bases remained unmatched. The CDR3 length is 16 residues. CDR3 in DNA: TGCGCCAGCAGCAGCGTAACTAGCGGGTCCCAAGAGACCCAGTACTTC. It encodes CASSSVTSGSQETQYF.

The J gene is TRBJ2-7, the V gene TRBV6-5; no reliable D call. Trimming took off 0 bases at V and 0 bases at J, with 12 bases between the two ends. CDR3 size: 16 residues. Germline values: CDR1 MNHEY, CDR2 SVGAGI. This CDR3 is CASSYSGRYFSYEQYV. DNA of the CDR3: TGTGCCAGCAGTTACTCCGGACGGTACTTCTCCTACGAGCAGTACGTC.

This clonotype appeared once. CDR3 residues: CSVETPGRRGGGYTF. DNA of the CDR3: TGCAGCGTTGAAACCCCGGGACGAAGGGGTGGTGGCTACACCTTC. This chain joins TRBV29-1 and TRBJ1-2; D is perhaps TRBD1 (5 bases). Trimming took 2 bases from V and 7 from J, leaving 20 bases between them. Germline V gives CDR1 SQVTM, CDR2 ANQGSEA. The CDR3 loop spans 15 amino acids.

This chain links TRBV20-1 with TRBJ1-1; D gene ambiguous. Germline CDR1 reads DFQATT; CDR2 reads SNEGSKA (reference sequence). V shed 3 bases and J shed 3 bases, with 14 bases lying between them. The CDR3 is 14 amino acids. This CDR3 reads CSASRRKADTEAFF. CDR3 DNA sequence: TGCAGTGCTAGTCGACGTAAGGCGGACACTGAAGCTTTCTTT.

The CDR3 DNA reads as TGTGCCAGCAGCGTAGTGAGTGCGGTCGGCACTGAAGCTTTCTTT. As protein: CASSVVSAVGTEAFF. The genes are TRBV9 and TRBJ1-1, with no clear D. The CDR3 is made up of 15 amino acids. In germline, CDR1 is SGDLS, CDR2 YYNGEE. Trimming pared 0 bases from V and 4 bases from J, leaving 13 bases between.

This chain links TRBV11-2 with TRBJ1-4; no clear D gene. V was pared by 4 bases and J by 7 bases, with 13 bases between. Germline V gene sequence: CDR1 SGHAT, CDR2 FQNNGV. The CDR3 is made up of 14 amino acids. The CDR3 DNA reads as TGTGCCAGCAGCTACTCCGGACCTAGTGAAAAACTGTTTTTT. This encodes CASSYSGPSEKLFF.

The genes are TRBV14 and TRBJ2-1; D unresolved. Germline V lookup: CDR1 SGHDN, CDR2 FVKESK. The CDR3 length is 13 residues. The V end was cut by 3 bases, the J end by 6 bases, with 9 bases between. CDR3 amino acids: CASSHWTGNEQFF. The CDR3 DNA sequence: TGTGCCAGCAGCCACTGGACGGGCAATGAGCAGTTCTTC. Filled out from reference TRBV14 and TRBJ2-1, the complete variable domain reads EAGVTQFPSHSVIEKGQTVTLRCDPISGHDNLYWYRRVMGKEIKFLLHFVKESKQDESGMPNNRFLAERTGGTYSTLKVQPAELEDSGVYFCASSHWTGNEQFFGPGTRLTVL.

The V and J genes are TRBV29-1 and TRBJ2-1, with TRBD1 as a possible D gene (6 bases). The CDR3 loop spans 13 amino acids. V was pared by 3 bases and J by 4 bases, with 10 bases between. Germline CDR1 SQVTM, CDR2 ANQGSEA. The CDR3, as DNA: TGCAGCGTTGAGGGCAGGGGATACAATGAGCAGTTCTTC. It encodes CSVEGRGYNEQFF.

The chain joins TRBV25-1 to TRBJ2-1, with 9 nucleotides matching TRBD2. Unmatched junction bases numbered 0, after V lost 4 bases and J lost 2 bases. From germline, CDR1 is MGHDK and CDR2 SYGVNS. This CDR3 spans 14 amino acids. As DNA, the CDR3 is TGTGCCAGCAGTGGCGGGAGGGCCTACAATGAGCAGTTCTTC. Its translation is CASSGGRAYNEQFF.

The chain recombines TRBV13 with TRBJ2-7, with 10 bases fitting TRBD1. The CDR3 totals 15 residues. Germline trimming cut 4 bases from V and 5 bases from J; bases unmatched to any gene: 8. Germline CDR1 PRHDT, CDR2 FYEKMQ (reference sequence). As DNA, the CDR3 is TGTGCCAGCAGCTCAGGGACAGGGGATATCGACGAGCAGTACTTC. This codes for CASSSGTGDIDEQYF.

This clonotype was counted once. The chain employs TRBV24-1 and TRBJ2-3, with TRBD1 identical over 7 bases. With V trimmed by 2 bases and J by 7 bases, 8 bases remained unmatched. Germline V gives CDR1 KGHDR, CDR2 SFDVKD. The CDR3 runs to 15 residues. The CDR3 DNA reads as TGTGCCACCAGTGATTCCCCTTCAGGGGGAAATACGCAGTATTTT. Its translation: CATSDSPSGGNTQYF.